One sample yielded the 20 T cell receptor beta chains listed below, sequenced in a study of T cell changes during pregnancy in multiple sclerosis. The repertoire was sequenced with immunoSEQ multiplex PCR; TCRdb's copy has only in-frame clones and lacks some. The sample carries about 68,000 clones, less than 95% recorded once. Sequenced here: peripheral blood, sampled in the third trimester of pregnancy. These receptors came from a female donor with multiple sclerosis, enrolled in a pregnancy study.

The chain links TRBV19 to TRBJ1-2; D is undetermined. CDR1 LNHDA and CDR2 SQIVND come from the germline V gene (reference sequence). The CDR3 runs to 15 residues. V dropped 0 bases and J dropped 4 bases, with 12 bases sitting between them. CDR3 DNA: TGTGCCAGTAGTATAGATCTTACAGAAGCCTATGGCTACACCTTC. The encoded protein is CASSIDLTEAYGYTF.

This sequence joins TRBV5-1 and TRBJ2-2; weak D call: TRBD1 (6 bases). The germline gives CDR1 SGHRS, CDR2 YFSETQ. V lost 4 bases and J 3 bases, leaving 13 bases between the germline ends. This CDR3 has 15 amino acids. CDR3 coding DNA: TGCGCCAGCAGCGTATCAGGGGCGGACACCGGGGAGCTGTTTTTT. As protein: CASSVSGADTGELFF.

This clone was detected once. The chain joins TRBV7-9 to TRBJ1-1, with TRBD1 as a possible D gene (5 bases). V was cut by 4 bases and J by 0 bases, with 12 bases left in between. CDR1 is SEHNR, CDR2 FQNEAQ, per germline (reference sequence). The CDR3 runs to 15 residues. CDR3 DNA sequence: TGTGCCAGCAGCTCCCTGTCGGGGGTGAACACTGAAGCTTTCTTT. This encodes CASSSLSGVNTEAFF.

The gene calls are TRBV6-4 and TRBJ2-1, with D tentatively TRBD2 (6 bases). Germline V lookup: CDR1 MRHNA, CDR2 SNTAGT. The CDR3 loop spans 14 amino acids. The V end lost 6 bases, the J end lost 6 bases, and 15 bases lay between the germline ends. The CDR3: CASSVREVSNEQFF. The CDR3 DNA follows: TGTGCCAGCAGCGTCAGGGAGGTGAGCAATGAGCAGTTCTTC.

A note on this clone: The identical CDR3 is also encoded by other nucleotide sequences in the sample. This chain links TRBV11-3 with TRBJ2-1; TRBD2 aligns across 10 bases. Germline loops: CDR1 SGHNT, CDR2 YENEEA. V shed 4 bases and J 4 bases; nucleotides not matched to a gene: 1. The CDR3 loop spans 14 amino acids. CDR3 sequence reads: CASSSGLAYNEQFF. DNA for the CDR3: TGTGCCAGCAGCTCGGGACTAGCGTACAATGAGCAGTTCTTC.

This clone was seen a single time. The chain combines TRBV10-3 with TRBJ1-1; 12 bases are shared with TRBD1. CDR3 length: 16 residues. V was pared by 7 bases and J by 0 bases, with 6 bases of the junction left unmatched. Germline CDR1 reads ENHRY; CDR2 reads SYGVKD. The CDR3 here is CAIKGTGGSMNTEAFF. The DNA for the CDR3 is TGTGCCATCAAGGGGACAGGGGGCTCAATGAACACTGAAGCTTTCTTT.

The V and J genes are TRBV7-9 and TRBJ1-4; 7 positions agree with TRBD1. Germline CDR1 reads SEHNR; CDR2 reads FQNEAQ (reference sequence). The CDR3 is made up of 15 amino acids. J gave up 5 bases and V 3 bases, and 6 bases lay outside the gene matches. This CDR3 reads CASSFIGTVNEKLFF. Written as DNA, the CDR3 is TGTGCCAGCAGCTTCATCGGGACAGTCAATGAAAAACTGTTTTTT.

This chain joins TRBV10-3 and TRBJ1-1; D perhaps matches TRBD1 (6 bases). Trimming removed 6 bases from V and 0 bases from J, with 11 bases in between. This CDR3 contains 14 residues. CDR1 is ENHRY, CDR2 SYGVKD, per germline. The CDR3 region has the DNA TGTGCCATCAGAAGACAGGACATGAACACTGAAGCTTTCTTT. This encodes CAIRRQDMNTEAFF.

The chain couples TRBV9 to TRBJ1-5; TRBD1 matches 7 bases. The CDR3 is made up of 17 amino acids. V was pared by 4 bases and J by 4 bases, with 14 bases of the junction left unmatched. Germline values: CDR1 SGDLS, CDR2 YYNGEE. In nucleotides, the CDR3 is TGTGCCAGCAGCCGGACCGGGGACTTACAGGGGAATCAGCCCCAGCATTTT. Its translation is CASSRTGDLQGNQPQHF.

The chain has TRBV15 and TRBJ1-5; TRBD1 is a possible D gene (6 bases). CDR3 length equals 20 residues. V shed 6 bases and J shed 0 bases, with 27 bases lying between them. Germline CDR1 and CDR2: LNHNV and YYDKDF (reference sequence). The CDR3 DNA reads as TGTGCCACCAGGGACATAGGACAGATCCACCACCGTAATAGCAATCAGCCCCAGCATTTT. This encodes CATRDIGQIHHRNSNQPQHF.

The gene calls are TRBV5-1 and TRBJ1-1; 8 nucleotides match TRBD1. The CDR3 extends over 18 amino acids. J was trimmed by 3 bases and V by 0 bases; bases with no gene match: 13. The germline CDR1 and CDR2 sequences are SGHRS and YFSETQ. The chain's CDR3 is CASSLVRTGPPSDTEAFF. DNA for the CDR3: TGCGCCAGCAGCTTGGTGCGGACAGGGCCCCCTTCGGACACTGAAGCTTTCTTT.

The chain joins TRBV2 to TRBJ1-2; D may be TRBD1 (6 bases). V shed 3 bases and J shed 4 bases, with 21 bases lying between them. The CDR3 sequence is 17 residues long. Germline CDR1 is SNHLY and CDR2 is FYNNEI. The CDR3 loop reads CASSDFTGILSGYGYTF. As DNA, the CDR3 is TGTGCCAGCAGTGATTTCACAGGGATACTCTCCGGCTATGGCTACACCTTC.

V is TRBV4-1 and J is TRBJ1-5, with D perhaps matching TRBD1 (6 bases). The V gene's germline CDR1 is MGHRA and CDR2 YSYEKL. The CDR3 is 16 amino acids. V was clipped by 0 bases and J by 0 bases, with 9 bases between them. CDR3 sequence (DNA): TGCGCCAGCAGCCAAGAAAGGACAGCTAGCAATCAGCCCCAGCATTTT. Translating it yields CASSQERTASNQPQHF.

This chain joins TRBV7-9 and TRBJ2-5; 11 nucleotides line up with TRBD2. In germline, CDR1 is SEHNR, CDR2 FQNEAQ (reference sequence). The junction had 5 bases not matched to a gene; V was cut back by 5 bases and J by 3 bases. CDR3 length: 15 amino acids. CDR3 sequence reads: CASSPLGLAEETQYF. DNA for the CDR3: TGTGCCAGCAGCCCACTGGGACTAGCGGAAGAGACCCAGTACTTC.

The chain has TRBV5-6 and TRBJ2-5, with 16 positions matching TRBD2. V shed 4 bases, J shed 5 bases, and the junction held 11 bases outside the gene matches. CDR1 is SGHDT and CDR2 is YYEEEE in the germline V gene. This CDR3 contains 18 residues. DNA for the CDR3: TGTGCCAGCAGCCCTTCAGGGACTAGCGGGGGGGCCCTGGAGACCCAGTACTTC. Translated: CASSPSGTSGGALETQYF.

The chain combines TRBV10-2 with TRBJ2-1, with D unresolved. V shed 6 bases and J shed 6 bases, with 6 bases lying between them. This CDR3 is 11 amino acids long. Germline values: CDR1 WSHSY, CDR2 SAAADI. The CDR3 loop reads CASSLSNEQFF. CDR3 bases: TGCGCCAGCAGCCTTTCCAATGAGCAGTTCTTC.

V gene TRBV7-8 combines with J gene TRBJ2-5; 10 nucleotides match TRBD1. Trimming at V came to 4 bases and at J to 7 bases, leaving 21 bases not matched to a gene. The CDR3 length is 19 residues. Germline V CDR1 and CDR2: SGHVS, FQNEAQ. This chain's CDR3 is CASSSLIIPTGGAMGTQYF. Here the CDR3 DNA reads TGTGCCAGCAGCTCCTTAATTATACCGACAGGGGGCGCGATGGGGACCCAGTACTTC.

This clone was found once. The V and J genes are TRBV18 and TRBJ2-7; 9 bases fit TRBD1. Germline trimming cut 4 bases from V and 2 bases from J; bases unmatched to any gene: 3. Germline V lookup: CDR1 KGHSH, CDR2 LQKENI. This CDR3 has 14 residues. The CDR3 DNA reads as TGTGCCAGCTCACAACGACAGGGGGCCTACGAGCAGTACTTC. This translates into CASSQRQGAYEQYF.

This sequence joins TRBV27 and TRBJ1-6, with 8 bases that match TRBD1. V was clipped by 6 bases and J by 10 bases; unmatched bases: 20. The germline gives CDR1 MNHEY, CDR2 SMNVEV (reference sequence). CDR3 length: 18 residues. The DNA for the CDR3 is TGTGCCAGCAGCCCTCGGACAGGGTCCAACCGGGTTAACTCACCCCTCCACTTT. Its translation is CASSPRTGSNRVNSPLHF.

This sequence joins TRBV7-9 and TRBJ2-3; 8 bases map to TRBD1. There are 19 residues in the CDR3. V shed 5 bases and J 0 bases; nucleotides not matched to a gene: 16. Germline V gene data show CDR1 as SEHNR and CDR2 as FQNEAQ (reference sequence). The CDR3 protein is CASSPGQVFTSTSTDTQYF. The CDR3 nucleotides are TGTGCCAGCAGCCCGGGACAGGTCTTTACCAGTACTAGCACAGATACGCAGTATTTT.